This TCR beta chain is drawn from a study of tumor-infiltrating lymphocytes in primary liver carcinoma. A primer matching the constant region was used to make TCR beta cDNA from 500 ng of total RNA. Slightly modified ARM-PCR, run as three nested multiplex PCR rounds, produced the TCR beta libraries. The opening two PCR rounds, around 9 cycles each, paired TRBV1-TRBV30 forward primers with a C-beta reverse primer. TCRdb redid the calling of the multiplex PCR reads with MiXCR, one entry per CDR3 protein. The sample consists of some 320,000 distinct CDR3 sequences, roughly 60% of them appearing once. As to this clonotype: A much larger clone sits a single nucleotide away, making a read error possible.

They got blood RNA out of unsorted whole blood and also pulled out germline DNA. Germline CDR1 and CDR2: SQVTM and ANQGSEA. This CDR3 is built from 14 residues. Trimming removed 3 bases from V and 5 bases from J, with 15 bases in between. The TCR comes from a man in his forties with primary liver carcinoma and hepatitis B virus infection. The J gene is TRBJ2-3, the V gene TRBV29-1; weak D call: TRBD1 (6 bases). Sample: peripheral blood. For the CDR3, the DNA is TGCAGCGTTGACTCTGGACAGCGCAAAGATACGCAGTATTTT. As protein: CSVDSGQRKDTQYF.